This TCR beta chain was obtained from a study of cytomegalovirus exposure and HLA in healthy donors. Study-wide findings and caveats: Earlier results showed most TCR beta V segments being productive about 87% or about 30% of the time.

A multiplex PCR was run with 60 Vbeta primers and 13 Jbeta primers. Profiling relied on immunoSEQ multiplex PCR, and the TCRdb table lists in-frame clones only, not all of them. The table includes roughly 150,000 clones, around 80% detected once. This clone ranks as medium-sized (0.01 to 0.1%). Its target is not known. The CDR3 length is 15 residues. Germline V gives CDR1 MRHNA, CDR2 SNTAGT. Trimming at V came to 6 bases and at J to 1 base, leaving 2 bases not matched to a gene. Sequenced sample: PBMCs. This sequence joins TRBV6-4 and TRBJ2-2; TRBD2 matches 10 bases. The sequence came from a man aged 25-45 years in good health. DNA for the CDR3: TGTGCCAGCAGCTTAGCGGGAGGGAACACCGGGGAGCTGTTTTTT. This translates into CASSLAGGNTGELFF.